This T cell receptor beta chain is from a study of graft-versus-host responses after intestinal transplantation. Clones were read by immunoSEQ multiplex PCR, and TCRdb kept only the in-frame ones, dropping some. The table lists some 77,000 clones, over 80% of them singletons. This CDR3 spans 14 amino acids. Germline V gives CDR1 ENHRY, CDR2 SYGVKD. Trimming removed 4 bases at V and 0 bases at J, with 8 bases between. The chain is built from TRBV10-3 and TRBJ2-3, with D uncertain. The sequences come from PBMCs, collected 98 days after intestinal transplantation. This sequence originates from a human patient who received an intestinal transplant, so some T cells may come from the graft donor. The CDR3 DNA is TGTGCCATCAGTGGAGGACCCAGCACAGATACGCAGTATTTT. Protein product: CAISGGPSTDTQYF.